One and the same sample provided the 32 T cell receptor beta chains below, sequenced in a study of T cell repertoires in cytomegalovirus infection. TCRdb redid the calling of the reads with MiXCR, one entry per CDR3 protein. The sample gives almost 300,000 distinct CDR3 sequences, 9.6% of which show up once; around 2.4% is in the top ten. Material: PBMCs. The receptors shown here come from a human donor in good health (CMV status not recorded). Some clones in this sample may be carry-over from other donors' samples.

The chain carries TRBV20-1 and TRBJ1-1; 9 nucleotides align to TRBD1. This CDR3 spans 17 amino acids. Germline V lookup: CDR1 DFQATT, CDR2 SNEGSKA (reference sequence). Trimming took 5 bases from V and 5 from J; bases not matched to a gene: 18. The CDR3 is CSAWSYPRDRVGTEAFF. The CDR3 nucleotides read TGCAGTGCTTGGTCCTACCCCCGGGACAGGGTGGGGACTGAAGCTTTCTTT.

This clonotype was detected only a few times. The rearrangement uses TRBV20-1 and TRBJ2-7; D gene ambiguous. Germline CDR1 reads DFQATT; CDR2 reads SNEGSKA (reference sequence). This CDR3 is built from 13 residues. V lost 1 base and J lost 9, with 16 bases in between. The CDR3 sequence is CSARGGSRERQYF. CDR3 DNA sequence: TGCAGTGCTAGAGGAGGATCTAGAGAACGGCAGTACTTC.

This clonotype was picked up many times. This sequence joins TRBV6-1 and TRBJ1-6, with unresolved D. The germline V gene encodes CDR1 MNHNS and CDR2 SASEGT. Trimming left V 5 bases short and J 0 bases short, with 14 bases between. This CDR3 has 17 amino acids. The CDR3 DNA sequence: TGTGCCAGCAGTACTGAGTGGCGGAGCTCCTATAATTCACCCCTCCACTTT. It codes for CASSTEWRSSYNSPLHF.

The chain uses TRBV20-1 and TRBJ1-5; 8 nucleotides line up with TRBD1. In germline, CDR1 is DFQATT, CDR2 SNEGSKA (reference sequence). This CDR3 is 12 amino acids long. The trim removed 6 bases at V and 7 bases at J, leaving 5 bases unmatched. The CDR3 sequence is CSATGGGQPQHF. DNA for the CDR3: TGCAGTGCAACAGGGGGTGGGCAGCCCCAGCATTTT.

On this clonotype: One junction end does not reproduce the germline sequence, and a read error may be involved. The J gene is TRBJ2-2, the V gene TRBV19; either TRBD1 or TRBD2 may fit D (5 bases each). This CDR3 has 15 residues. Germline V gene data show CDR1 as LNHDA and CDR2 as SQIVND (reference sequence). CDR3 loop: CASRTNRQYTGALFF. Written as DNA, the CDR3 is TGTGCCAGCCGAACCAACAGACAGTACACCGGGGCGCTGTTTTTT.

The table lists this clonotype with a few counts. CDR3 sequence: CSATGTGGEYEQYF. The CDR3 DNA reads as TGCAGTGCCACCGGGACAGGGGGCGAGTACGAGCAGTACTTC. The chain employs TRBV20-1 and TRBJ2-7; 12 positions agree with TRBD1. CDR3 length: 14 amino acids. Germline V gives CDR1 DFQATT, CDR2 SNEGSKA (reference sequence). The junction had 7 bases not matched to a gene; V was cut back by 6 bases and J by 4 bases.

The chain joins TRBV2 to TRBJ1-2; no firm D call. CDR3 length: 12 amino acids. Germline CDR1 and CDR2: SNHLY and FYNNEI. V shed 6 bases and J shed 6 bases, with 11 bases lying between them. The CDR3 sequence is CASSADLHGYTF. The DNA of the CDR3 is TGTGCCAGCAGCGCGGACCTTCATGGCTACACCTTC.

This clonotype occurred a few times. The rearrangement joins TRBV20-1 to TRBJ2-7; D is undetermined. The germline CDR1 and CDR2 sequences are DFQATT and SNEGSKA (reference sequence). The CDR3 covers 13 residues. The V gene lost 0 bases and the J gene lost 0 bases, with 6 bases spanning the gap. The CDR3, as DNA: TGCAGTGCTAGAGATCGGGTCTCCTACGAGCAGTACGTC. This sequence encodes CSARDRVSYEQYV.

This clonotype appeared many times. The rearrangement links TRBV7-8 to TRBJ1-2; D may be TRBD1 (6 bases). Germline values: CDR1 SGHVS, CDR2 FQNEAQ. The CDR3 is 15 amino acids. The germline V and J ends were trimmed by 5 bases and 4 bases, with 17 bases remaining between them. The CDR3 spells CASSRGRDTLYGYTF. Written as DNA, the CDR3 is TGTGCCAGCAGCCGAGGCCGGGACACTCTCTATGGCTACACCTTC.

The gene calls are TRBV20-1 and TRBJ2-1; D may correspond to TRBD1 or TRBD2 (5 bases each). CDR3 length equals 16 residues. The V gene lost 0 bases and the J gene lost 2 bases, with 14 bases spanning the gap. Germline lookup yields CDR1 DFQATT and CDR2 SNEGSKA (reference sequence). The CDR3 sequence is CSARDAGTRAYNEQFF. The CDR3 DNA sequence: TGCAGTGCTAGAGACGCCGGGACGAGGGCCTACAATGAGCAGTTCTTC.

This clonotype was counted ten times or more. The J gene is TRBJ2-7, the V gene TRBV19; the D gene is possibly TRBD1 (5 bases). The germline CDR1 and CDR2 sequences are LNHDA and SQIVND (reference sequence). The CDR3 totals 13 residues. V lost 5 bases and J 6 bases, leaving 14 bases between the germline ends. CDR3 bases: TGTGCCAGTAGTCCCATAGCAGGGCTCGAGCAGTACTTC. Translation gives CASSPIAGLEQYF. Complete variable domain (other parts from reference TRBV19 and TRBJ2-7): DGGITQSPKYLFRKEGQNVTLSCEQNLNHDAMYWYRQDPGQGLRLIYYSQIVNDFQKGDIAEGYSVSREKKESFPLTVTSAQKNPTAFYLCASSPIAGLEQYFGPGTRLTVT.

Ten or more counts support this clonotype. CDR3 amino acids: CASSMTGRLFF. As DNA, the CDR3 is TGTGCCAGCAGCATGACAGGGAGACTGTTTTTT. V usage is TRBV7-2 and J usage is TRBJ1-4; 7 bases agree with TRBD1. CDR1 and CDR2 from the germline V gene are SGHTA and FQGNSA. The CDR3 is made up of 11 amino acids. V was pared by 5 bases and J by 13 bases, with 4 bases of the junction left unmatched.

This clonotype turned up a few times. CDR3 in amino acids: CASRDRGSNQPQHF. The CDR3 DNA reads as TGTGCCAGCCGGGACAGGGGGAGCAATCAGCCCCAGCATTTT. The chain carries TRBV28 and TRBJ1-5; the match to TRBD1 covers 11 bases. Trimming removed 8 bases from V and 1 base from J; junction bases left unmatched: 1. This CDR3 contains 14 residues. CDR1 is MDHEN, CDR2 SYDVKM, per germline.

This clonotype showed up many times. The chain recombines TRBV7-2 with TRBJ2-2, with TRBD1 as a possible D gene (6 bases). This CDR3 comprises 16 residues. Looked up from germline, CDR1 is SGHTA and CDR2 is FQGNSA. The V and J ends lost 1 base and 3 bases respectively, with 12 bases between them. The CDR3 nucleotides are TGTGCCAGCAGCTTAGAACACAGGGCAGACACCGGGGAGCTGTTTTTT. Residues: CASSLEHRADTGELFF.

The rearrangement uses TRBV6-2 or TRBV6-3 and TRBJ2-2; the D is unclear. Germline V gives CDR1 MNHEY, CDR2 SVGEGT. Trimming cost V 0 bases and J 6 bases, with 11 bases left between them. The CDR3 has 15 amino acids. CDR3 nucleotide sequence: TGTGCCAGCAGTTACTCGATAGGTCAGCCCGGGGAGCTGTTTTTT. Residues: CASSYSIGQPGELFF.

At least ten counts were recorded for this clonotype. The chain links TRBV7-9 to TRBJ1-1; D possibly corresponds to TRBD1 (5 bases). Trimming left V 5 bases short and J 1 base short, with 11 bases between. Germline V gives CDR1 SEHNR, CDR2 FQNEAQ (reference sequence). This CDR3 comprises 14 residues. CDR3: CASSLLTGNTEAFF. The CDR3 DNA reads TGTGCCAGCAGCCTGCTTACAGGGAACACTGAAGCTTTCTTT.

The rearrangement links TRBV6-6 to TRBJ2-3; 7 bases agree with TRBD1. The CDR3 consists of 17 residues. Germline CDR1 is MNHNY and CDR2 is SVGAGI (reference sequence). Trimming took 6 bases from V and 0 from J; bases not matched to a gene: 12. The CDR3 loop is CASSQDRPISSTDTQYF. In DNA form, the CDR3 reads TGTGCCAGCAGCCAGGACAGGCCGATCTCTAGCACAGATACGCAGTATTTT.

This clonotype has a count of ten or more. The chain is built from TRBV7-9 and TRBJ2-5, with 10 bases fitting TRBD2. CDR3 length equals 16 residues. CDR1 is SEHNR and CDR2 is FQNEAQ in the germline V gene (reference sequence). V trimming: 4 bases; J trimming: 2 bases; junction bases outside the gene matches: 7. CDR3 protein: CASSSDSGGQQETQYF. As DNA, the CDR3 is TGTGCCAGCAGCTCAGATAGCGGGGGGCAACAAGAGACCCAGTACTTC.

Many counts were recorded for this clonotype. This chain links TRBV20-1 with TRBJ2-3, with TRBD2 identical over 12 bases. This CDR3 is built from 14 residues. The V and J ends lost 6 bases and 4 bases, in that order; junction bases with no gene match: 5. Germline CDR1 DFQATT, CDR2 SNEGSKA (reference sequence). CDR3 sequence: CSAQRLAGADTQYF. Here the CDR3 DNA reads TGCAGTGCCCAGAGACTAGCGGGGGCAGATACGCAGTATTTT.

This clonotype was counted many times. The chain is built from TRBV7-2 and TRBJ2-7, with D possibly being TRBD2 (6 bases). The CDR3 extends over 14 amino acids. Trimming took 5 bases from V and 3 from J, leaving 14 bases between them. In germline, CDR1 is SGHTA, CDR2 FQGNSA. In nucleotides, the CDR3 is TGTGCCAGCAGCCCTCAACCCGGGGGCTACGAGCAGTACGTC. Protein sequence: CASSPQPGGYEQYV.

This clonotype was recorded many times. This chain joins TRBV23-1 and TRBJ1-5; 7 nucleotides align to TRBD1. TRBV23-1 is designated an ORF whose function remains uncertain. V lost 2 bases to trimming and J lost 0 bases; unmatched junction nucleotides: 13. This CDR3 region has 19 residues. For the CDR3, the DNA is TGCGCCAGCAGTCAAATGGCGACAGGGTCAGAGTGTAGCAATCAGCCCCAGCATTTT. It yields the protein CASSQMATGSECSNQPQHF.

This clonotype came up many times. J is TRBJ1-1 and V is TRBV7-2; tentative D call: TRBD1 (5 bases). V dropped 1 base and J dropped 5 bases, with 8 bases sitting between them. The germline gives CDR1 SGHTA, CDR2 FQGNSA. This CDR3 region has 13 residues. CDR3 residues: CASSLEQETEAFF. CDR3 nucleotide sequence: TGTGCCAGCAGCTTAGAACAGGAAACTGAAGCTTTCTTT.

This clonotype was seen many times. This chain connects TRBV7-8 to TRBJ1-1, with D uncertain. V gave up 3 bases and J gave up 2 bases, with 13 bases separating them. CDR1 SGHVS and CDR2 FQNEAQ come from the germline V gene. This CDR3 has 15 amino acids. The CDR3 spells CASSLRRTLNTEAFF. The CDR3, as DNA: TGTGCCAGCAGCTTGCGTCGGACGCTAAACACTGAAGCTTTCTTT.

This clonotype occurred a few times. This chain uses TRBV14 with TRBJ2-2; maybe TRBD1 (6 bases). The CDR3 spans 15 residues. Trimming shortened V by 2 bases and J by 4 bases, and 11 bases separated the two germline ends. CDR1 SGHDN and CDR2 FVKESK come from the germline V gene. The CDR3 DNA follows: TGTGCCAGCAGCCAAAACAGGGTGGGCACCGGGGAGCTGTTTTTT. Translation: CASSQNRVGTGELFF.

This clonotype was detected many times. The CDR3 region is CASSSGPSLEAFF. The CDR3 region has the DNA TGTGCCAGCAGCTCTGGACCCAGCCTTGAAGCTTTCTTT. The chain recombines TRBV7-9 with TRBJ1-1, with D unresolved. The ends were cut back, 4 bases at V and 7 bases at J, with 13 bases in the middle. The CDR3 runs 13 residues. Germline-derived CDR1 and CDR2 are SEHNR and FQNEAQ (reference sequence).

This clonotype was seen ten or more times. The rearrangement links TRBV29-1 to TRBJ1-1; possibly TRBD1 for D (6 bases). CDR1 is SQVTM, CDR2 ANQGSEA, per germline. V was shortened by 7 bases and J by 0 bases, with 9 bases between the two germline ends. The CDR3 length is 12 residues. The CDR3 DNA is TGCAGCGGACAGGAATTGAACACTGAAGCTTTCTTT. It is translated as CSGQELNTEAFF.

There are many counts of this clonotype. This sequence joins TRBV6-2 or TRBV6-3 and TRBJ2-5; D perhaps matches TRBD2 (7 bases). Germline V gene lookup returns CDR1 MNHEY and CDR2 SVGEGT. Between the trimmed V and J ends, which lost 2 bases and 1 base, there was a span of 14 bases. The CDR3 totals 16 residues. The CDR3 bases are TGTGCCAGCAGTTACACCGCGGGGGCCGTCCAAGAGACCCAGTACTTC. This codes for CASSYTAGAVQETQYF.

This clonotype has more than one count but fewer than ten. J is TRBJ1-1 and V is TRBV28; D might be TRBD1 (5 bases). The CDR3 has 12 residues. Per the germline V gene, CDR1 is MDHEN and CDR2 is SYDVKM. Between the trimmed V and J ends, which lost 6 bases and 11 bases, there was a span of 16 bases. This chain's CDR3 is CASSYAGRAAFF. In DNA form, the CDR3 reads TGTGCCAGCAGCTACGCAGGGAGAGCTGCTTTCTTT.

The CDR3 nucleotides are TGCAGCGCCCACTCCGGGAGCAATGCAGAGGGCTACACCTTC. Its translation: CSAHSGSNAEGYTF. The chain uses TRBV29-1 and TRBJ1-2; D ambiguous. The V end was cut by 7 bases, the J end by 8 bases, with 23 bases between. CDR3 size: 14 residues. Germline loops: CDR1 SQVTM, CDR2 ANQGSEA.

J is TRBJ1-2 and V is TRBV5-6, with 10 bases matching TRBD1. With V trimmed by 4 bases and J by 1 base, 4 bases remained unmatched. CDR1 is SGHDT and CDR2 is YYEEEE in the germline V gene. The CDR3 has 15 amino acids. DNA for the CDR3: TGTGCCAGCAGCATGACAGGGGGCGTTAACTATGGCTACACCTTC. Amino acids: CASSMTGGVNYGYTF. Together with reference TRBV5-6 and TRBJ1-2, the CDR3 gives the full variable domain: DAGVTQSPTHLIKTRGQQVTLRCSPKSGHDTVSWYQQALGQGPQFIFQYYEEEERQRGNFPDRFSGHQFPNYSSELNVNALLLGDSALYLCASSMTGGVNYGYTFGSGTRLTVV.

This clonotype was counted at least ten times. This chain uses TRBV6-4 with TRBJ2-1; either TRBD1 or TRBD2 may fit D (5 bases each). V dropped 6 bases and J dropped 8 bases, with 20 bases sitting between them. The CDR3 covers 15 residues. In germline, CDR1 is MRHNA, CDR2 SNTAGT. The CDR3 nucleotides read TGTGCCAGCAGCGGATGGGGGAGAGGGGTCCATGAGCAGTTCTTC. Translating gives CASSGWGRGVHEQFF.

This clonotype was detected many times. The chain uses TRBV7-9 and TRBJ1-1; D is ambiguous. Trimming stripped 0 bases from V and 4 bases from J, with 12 bases between. The length of the CDR3 is 15 residues. Germline V lookup: CDR1 SEHNR, CDR2 FQNEAQ (reference sequence). The CDR3 reads CASSLAGGGGTEAFF. DNA for the CDR3: TGTGCCAGCAGCTTAGCAGGAGGAGGTGGCACTGAAGCTTTCTTT.